This T cell receptor beta chain is from a study of neurological immune-mediated disorders. Whole-study findings and limits: HTLV-1-associated myelopathy led in TCR clonal expansion, while multiple sclerosis ranked lowest, below healthy controls.

This clonotype was seen repeatedly, ten times or more. Its antigen is unknown. Synthesis of cDNA used 5'RACE (with 10-nucleotide random UMIs). TCRdb fed the 5' RACE reads into MiXCR, producing one record per CDR3 protein. The table records about 53,000 distinct CDR3 sequences, roughly 8% of them present only once. Documented time point: longitudinal time-point 3. This CDR3 has 13 residues. Trimming cost V 6 bases and J 8 bases, with 16 bases left between them. Looked up from germline, CDR1 is SEHNR and CDR2 is FQNEAQ (reference sequence). Sequenced input: PBMCs. This chain uses TRBV7-9 with TRBJ2-5, with D possibly called TRBD1 or TRBD2 (5 bases each). The TCR was taken from a woman between 35 and 50 years old in good health. In DNA form, the CDR3 reads TGTGCCAGCAGTCGGGACCTGGGGAACACCCAGTACTTC. Amino acid sequence: CASSRDLGNTQYF.